Listed here are 8 T cell receptor beta chains from one sample, sequenced in a study of cytomegalovirus exposure and HLA in healthy donors. The PCR contained 60 Vbeta and 13 Jbeta primers. Repertoires were generated with immunoSEQ multiplex PCR, while TCRdb's copy carries only in-frame clones and drops some. The data hold under 150,000 clones, with about 82% observed a single time. The specimen sequenced was PBMCs. These receptors all come from a male donor in good health and CMV-seronegative.

This chain connects TRBV19 to TRBJ2-1; 7 nucleotides align to TRBD2. CDR1 and CDR2 from the germline V gene are LNHDA and SQIVND (reference sequence). Losses at the gene ends were 4 bases for V and 2 bases for J; bases not matched to a gene: 17. The CDR3 spans 19 residues. The DNA for the CDR3 is TGTGCCAGTAGTAGCCCCCACGGACACCCCAGCGGGACCTACAATGAGCAGTTCTTC. It yields the protein CASSSPHGHPSGTYNEQFF.

This clone showed up just once. One end of the junction does not line up with germline, which may come from a read error. The chain uses TRBV10-3 and TRBJ1-2; 7 bases are a match to TRBD1. The CDR3 length is 14 residues. CDR1 and CDR2 from the germline V gene are ENHRY and SYGVKD. The CDR3 spells CAIRGQAANHGYTF. The CDR3 coding sequence is TGTGCCATCAGAGGACAGGCTGCTAACCATGGCTACACCTTC.

The V gene is TRBV5-4, the J gene TRBJ1-1, with D maybe TRBD1 (5 bases). There are 15 residues in the CDR3. Trimming left V 0 bases short and J 4 bases short, with 13 bases between. Germline CDR1 is SGHNT and CDR2 is YYREEE (reference sequence). In DNA form, the CDR3 reads TGTGCCAGCAGCTTGGGAGGGGAGGGCTCCACTGAAGCTTTCTTT. Amino acid sequence: CASSLGGEGSTEAFF.

The chain has TRBV29-1 and TRBJ1-1, with TRBD1 matching over 7 bases. This CDR3 is built from 13 residues. Germline V gives CDR1 SQVTM, CDR2 ANQGSEA. Germline trimming cut 6 bases from V and 0 bases from J; bases unmatched to any gene: 4. Here the CDR3 DNA reads TGCAGCGTGACGGGACAGATGAACACTGAAGCTTTCTTT. Protein: CSVTGQMNTEAFF.

The J gene is TRBJ1-2, the V gene TRBV9; 7 bases agree with TRBD1. V dropped 4 bases and J dropped 4; count of bases not matched to a gene: 10. In germline, CDR1 is SGDLS, CDR2 YYNGEE. CDR3 length equals 15 residues. The chain's CDR3 is CASSQNTGVGYGYTF. The CDR3 coding sequence is TGTGCCAGCAGCCAAAATACAGGGGTTGGCTATGGCTACACCTTC.

This sequence joins TRBV7-9 and TRBJ2-6; D not resolved. Deletions cut 1 base from V and 0 bases from J, with 7 bases between. This CDR3 is built from 16 residues. In germline, CDR1 is SEHNR, CDR2 FQNEAQ (reference sequence). The DNA of the CDR3 is TGTGCCAGCAGCTTAGACAGACGCTCTGGGGCCAACGTCCTGACTTTC. Translated: CASSLDRRSGANVLTF.

The genes are TRBV29-1 and TRBJ2-2; TRBD2 matches at 7 bases. Trimming at V came to 7 bases and at J to 7 bases, leaving 9 bases not matched to a gene. Per germline, CDR1 SQVTM and CDR2 ANQGSEA. CDR3 length: 13 amino acids. This CDR3 reads CSGTGRPGGELFF. CDR3 in DNA: TGCAGCGGTACCGGGAGGCCGGGCGGGGAGCTGTTTTTT.

This clone turned up a few times. This chain joins TRBV4-3 and TRBJ2-1, with TRBD1 matching over 10 bases. Germline assignment: CDR1 LGHNA and CDR2 YSLEER. Trimming at V came to 1 base and at J to 2 bases, leaving 5 bases not matched to a gene. The CDR3 sequence is 17 residues long. CDR3 protein: CASSQAAGQGPYNEQFF. The CDR3 region has the DNA TGCGCCAGCAGCCAAGCGGCGGGACAGGGGCCCTACAATGAGCAGTTCTTC.